This entry describes one T cell receptor beta chain. Antigen specificity is unknown. Other nucleotide sequences from this sample produce the same CDR3. The PCR was carried out with 60 Vbeta primers and 13 Jbeta primers. Assay used: immunoSEQ multiplex PCR; TCRdb lists only in-frame clones, some missing. The sample carries about 150,000 clones, around a tenth recorded once. The data were taken from a study of cytomegalovirus exposure and HLA in healthy donors. Study-wide results and limits: In a later analysis, several top co-occurrence clusters appeared linked to parvovirus B19, influenza, CMV and Epstein-Barr virus.

The CDR3 is 12 residues long. Looked up from germline, CDR1 is SQVTM and CDR2 is ANQGSEA. V was cut by 3 bases and J by 4 bases, with 7 bases left in between. What was sequenced was PBMCs. The rearrangement uses TRBV29-1 and TRBJ2-1, with unresolved D. This receptor was obtained from a male donor in good health and CMV-seronegative. CDR3 in amino acids: CSVDLGYNEQFF. The CDR3 coding sequence is TGCAGCGTTGATCTCGGGTACAATGAGCAGTTCTTC.